The clone carrying this T cell receptor (beta chain) has just a few counts. These data originate in a study of T cells in Graves' hyperthyroidism and ophthalmopathy. With 6 bases removed from V and 9 bases from J, the gap between germline ends came to 16 bases. CDR1 and CDR2 (germline): SGHDT, YYEEEE. The CDR3 totals 13 residues. It was RNA transcripts that yielded the amplified TCR beta CDR3 regions. Carried out on the TCR CDR3, a first-round RT-PCR used the HTBI primer set. TCRdb ran MiXCR on the multiplex PCR reads and lists one entry per CDR3 protein. The data show 690,000 or so distinct CDR3 sequences, with approximately 18% seen just once and over 15% held by the top ten. PBMCs were collected from a roughly 9.7 ml volume of fresh peripheral blood.

The sample was blood. V is TRBV5-6 and J is TRBJ2-4, with D perhaps TRBD1 (6 bases). The TCR sequence derives from a woman aged 45-59 years with Graves' hyperthyroidism that later progressed to Graves' ophthalmopathy. Here the CDR3 reads CASTAVGGGIQYF. CDR3 DNA: TGTGCCAGCACCGCAGTTGGGGGCGGCATTCAGTACTTC.